Listed below are T cell receptor beta chains from one sample, sequenced in a study of blood T cells in healthy people across ages. TCRdb redid the calling of the 5' RACE reads with MiXCR, one entry per CDR3 protein. The table has approximately 900,000 distinct CDR3 sequences, roughly 43% seen once. The sample taken for sequencing was blood. The receptors were sampled from a man aged 30-40 years in good health. Both conserved end residues are part of each CDR3. The D gene is left open where the match is weak. The size field is filled for only some rows; it gives once, few, many or a size class.

CDR3nt,CDR3aa,j_gene,d_gene,abundance,v_gene
TGCGCCAGCAGCGTTCCGGGACAGAAATACGAGCAGTACTTC,CASSVPGQKYEQYF,TRBJ2-7,TRBD1,.,TRBV5-1
TGCGCCAGCAAGGGACAGCCGGGGAACACTGAAGCTTTCTTT,CASKGQPGNTEAFF,TRBJ1-1,TRBD1,.,TRBV4-1
TGTGCCAGCAGTTTAACTACGGGACTAGCGGGCACAGATACGCAGTATTTT,CASSLTTGLAGTDTQYF,TRBJ2-3,TRBD2,.,TRBV27
TGCAGTGCTAGAGGACAGTTTAACTATGGCTACACCTTC,CSARGQFNYGYTF,TRBJ1-2,.,few,TRBV20-1
TGCGCCAGCAGCTCCCCGGCGGCCCAAAGCTACGAGCAGTACTTC,CASSSPAAQSYEQYF,TRBJ2-7,.,.,TRBV4-1
TGCAGCGGTGGGACAACGAACAATGAGCAGTTCTTC,CSGGTTNNEQFF,TRBJ2-1,.,.,TRBV29-1
TGTGCCAGCAGCTCCCGGGGGGTAGCTAGCACAGATACGCAGTATTTT,CASSSRGVASTDTQYF,TRBJ2-3,TRBD2,.,TRBV3-1
TGCAGTGCCCTCTCATGGGCGGGGGACTACAATGAGCAGTTCTTC,CSALSWAGDYNEQFF,TRBJ2-1,TRBD2,.,TRBV20-1
TGCGCCAGCACCTTTAACGACGAGCGGAGCACAGATACGCAGTATTTT,CASTFNDERSTDTQYF,TRBJ2-3,.,once,TRBV4-1
TGTGCCAGCAGGCGGGGACTAGCGGGTTATGAGCAGTTCTTC,CASRRGLAGYEQFF,TRBJ2-1,TRBD2,.,TRBV6-2/TRBV6-3
TGTGCCAGCAGTTACGGCCGGGGGGGCCTTGCGAAAGAGACCCAGTACTTC,CASSYGRGGLAKETQYF,TRBJ2-5,TRBD2,.,TRBV6-5
TGTGCCAGCAGCCGCACAGGGACCAATCAGCCCCAGCATTTT,CASSRTGTNQPQHF,TRBJ1-5,.,.,TRBV7-2
TGCAGTGCTAGAGTGGCCGGCTACAATGAGCAGTTCTTC,CSARVAGYNEQFF,TRBJ2-1,.,few,TRBV20-1
TGTGCCAGCAGTCCCCGGGACAGAGAGACCCAGTACTTC,CASSPRDRETQYF,TRBJ2-5,TRBD1,few,TRBV6-5
TGTGCCACCAGCAGGGGACAGGGATCCGGCTATGGCTACACCTTC,CATSRGQGSGYGYTF,TRBJ1-2,TRBD1,few,TRBV15
TGTGCCAGCAGTTACGGGGGGACAGCGACCACTGAAGCTTTCTTT,CASSYGGTATTEAFF,TRBJ1-1,TRBD1,.,TRBV6-5